The 3 T cell receptor beta chains listed next were all sequenced from one sample in a study of Tregs in tolerant kidney transplant recipients. Produced via immunoSEQ multiplex PCR; TCRdb's table is partial and in-frame only. The data hold about 50,000 clones, with roughly 90% observed a single time. The nonmyeloablative bone marrow transplants came from related graft donors, with transient mixed chimerism. The sequences come from CD8+ T cells from blood (PBMCs), collected 12 months after the transplant. The origin of the receptors is a human patient who received a combined kidney and bone marrow transplant. Some of the T cells may derive from the graft donor.

This chain uses TRBV27 with TRBJ2-7; 8 nucleotides match TRBD2. Germline CDR1 is MNHEY and CDR2 is SMNVEV (reference sequence). The CDR3 sequence is 14 residues long. Losses at the gene ends were 2 bases for V and 5 bases for J; bases not matched to a gene: 5. The DNA for the CDR3 is TGTGCCAGCAGTTTAGGAGCGGGAGCTGACGAGCAGTACTTC. Translation: CASSLGAGADEQYF.

The genes are TRBV28 and TRBJ2-5; 7 positions match TRBD1. This CDR3 has 14 amino acids. Trimming took 2 bases from V and 5 from J; bases not matched to a gene: 5. Germline CDR1 and CDR2: MDHEN and SYDVKM. CDR3 DNA: TGTGCCAGCAGTTTACCAGGGGGTGTTGAGACCCAGTACTTC. Translation: CASSLPGGVETQYF.

The chain couples TRBV19 to TRBJ2-2; 9 bases map to TRBD2. Trimming took 1 base from V and 2 from J; bases not matched to a gene: 2. CDR1 LNHDA and CDR2 SQIVND come from the germline V gene (reference sequence). The CDR3 extends over 16 amino acids. The CDR3 here is CASSIGSGGNTGELFF. The CDR3 bases are TGTGCCAGTAGTATAGGTAGCGGGGGCAACACCGGGGAGCTGTTTTTT.